The next 23 T cell receptor beta chains were all read from a single sample in a study of T cells in Graves' hyperthyroidism and ophthalmopathy. TCR beta CDR3 sequences were amplified from RNA transcripts. RT-PCR in the first round (using the HTBI primer set) targeted the TCR CDR3. TCRdb called the multiplex PCR reads again in MiXCR, with one record for every CDR3 protein. This repertoire shows hundreds of thousands of distinct CDR3 sequences, 30% to 40% found once; its top ten account for roughly 30%. The specimen was blood. All receptors come from a woman between 40 and 50 years old with Graves' hyperthyroidism.

The chain recombines TRBV20-1 with TRBJ1-3; D gene uncertain. This CDR3 has 12 amino acids. With 6 bases removed from V and 7 bases from J, the gap between germline ends came to 13 bases. Germline lookup yields CDR1 DFQATT and CDR2 SNEGSKA (reference sequence). CDR3 nucleotides: TGCAGTGCCAGGACTAGCGATAACACCATATATTTT. It codes for CSARTSDNTIYF.

A few counts support this clonotype. This chain connects TRBV19 to TRBJ1-1; 9 bases align to TRBD1. The CDR3 runs 13 residues. J gave up 7 bases and V 8 bases, and 8 bases lay outside the gene matches. Per the germline V gene, CDR1 is LNHDA and CDR2 is SQIVND (reference sequence). CDR3 region: CASGKTGGVEAFF. In DNA, the CDR3 is TGTGCCAGTGGAAAGACAGGGGGTGTTGAAGCTTTCTTT.

This clonotype was seen a handful of times. This chain joins TRBV24-1 and TRBJ1-5; D is undetermined. Trimming left V 7 bases short and J 6 bases short, with 18 bases between. The CDR3 covers 15 residues. Germline CDR1 reads KGHDR; CDR2 reads SFDVKD. The CDR3 sequence: CATRGDPGRGQPQHF. The DNA of the CDR3 is TGTGCCACCAGGGGCGACCCCGGACGGGGTCAGCCCCAGCATTTT.

The rearrangement links TRBV20-1 to TRBJ2-3; 10 nucleotides align to TRBD1. Germline V gives CDR1 DFQATT, CDR2 SNEGSKA (reference sequence). This CDR3 comprises 14 residues. The trim removed 7 bases at V and 6 bases at J, leaving 10 bases unmatched. The CDR3 DNA follows: TGCAGTGGAAGCCCGGGACAGGGGACCGATACGCAGTATTTT. Amino acids: CSGSPGQGTDTQYF.

This clonotype was seen ten or more times. The V gene is TRBV7-9, the J gene TRBJ1-4; D is possibly TRBD1 (5 bases). The CDR3 runs 15 residues. Germline-derived CDR1 and CDR2 are SEHNR and FQNEAQ (reference sequence). The V end lost 2 bases, the J end lost 5 bases, and 12 bases lay between the germline ends. CDR3 residues: CASSLLGTRNEKLFF. The DNA for the CDR3 is TGTGCCAGCAGCTTACTGGGGACCCGAAATGAAAAACTGTTTTTT.

At least ten counts were recorded for this clonotype. This chain uses TRBV12-3 or TRBV12-4 with TRBJ1-5; tentatively, D is TRBD1 (5 bases). V shed 5 bases and J shed 3 bases, with 11 bases lying between them. The CDR3 extends over 14 amino acids. In DNA, the CDR3 is TGTGCCAGCAGTGGCACAGGTAACAATCAGCCCCAGCATTTT. Amino acid sequence: CASSGTGNNQPQHF.

This clonotype was recorded at least ten times. The chain joins TRBV7-9 to TRBJ1-2; 7 bases agree with TRBD1. From germline, CDR1 is SEHNR and CDR2 FQNEAQ (reference sequence). J gave up 3 bases and V 5 bases, and 6 bases lay outside the gene matches. The CDR3 is made up of 14 amino acids. The CDR3 sequence: CASSTTGTDYGYTF. DNA for the CDR3: TGTGCCAGCAGCACCACCGGGACAGACTATGGCTACACCTTC.

This clonotype was seen ten or more times. This chain connects TRBV4-3 to TRBJ1-2; no firm D call. Germline lookup yields CDR1 LGHNA and CDR2 YSLEER. The CDR3 extends over 14 amino acids. The ends were cut back, 1 base at V and 5 bases at J, with 11 bases in the middle. The DNA of the CDR3 is TGCGCCAGCAGCCAAGGGGCTAGGTCTTATGGCTACACCTTC. It codes for CASSQGARSYGYTF.

This clonotype was picked up a small number of times. V and J are TRBV5-6 and TRBJ2-2, with 9 bases identical to TRBD1. Germline loops: CDR1 SGHDT, CDR2 YYEEEE. The CDR3 is made up of 13 amino acids. J gave up 3 bases and V 9 bases, and 3 bases lay outside the gene matches. The CDR3, as DNA: TGTGCCACCGGGACAGGGTACACCGGGGAGCTGTTTTTT. Its translation is CATGTGYTGELFF.

About this clonotype: A much bigger clone sits one base away, suggesting this may be a read error. V gene TRBV7-2 combines with J gene TRBJ1-1; no firm D call. The CDR3 has 13 amino acids. Per germline, CDR1 SGHTA and CDR2 FQGNSA. The CDR3 bases are TGTGCCAGCACCCTAGATGGGAACACTGAAGCTCTCTTT. It specifies CASTLDGNTEALF. The full variable domain, completed using reference TRBV7-2 and TRBJ1-1, is GAGVSQSPSNKVTEKGKDVELRCDPISGHTALYWYRQSLGQGLEFLIYFQGNSAPDKSGLPSDRFSAERTGGSVSTLTIQRTQQEDSAVYLCASTLDGNTEALFGQGTRLTVV.

The V gene is TRBV20-1, the J gene TRBJ2-2; 7 nucleotides line up with TRBD1. From germline, CDR1 is DFQATT and CDR2 SNEGSKA (reference sequence). The CDR3 extends over 16 amino acids. V shed 1 base, J shed 4 bases, and the junction held 9 bases outside the gene matches. The DNA for the CDR3 is TGCAGTGCTAGAGTATTCCCAGGGGGAAGCACCGGGGAGCTGTTTTTT. It translates to CSARVFPGGSTGELFF.

This clonotype has ten or more counts. The rearrangement joins TRBV7-9 to TRBJ1-2; D is unclear. This CDR3 is built from 11 residues. Germline V gives CDR1 SEHNR, CDR2 FQNEAQ (reference sequence). V lost 11 bases, J lost 6 bases, and 13 bases lay in between. CDR3 sequence reads: CAADRVDGYTF. Written as DNA, the CDR3 is TGTGCCGCCGATAGGGTTGATGGCTACACCTTC.

Notes on this clonotype: At one of its ends the junction is not consistent with the germline gene, which may arise from a read error. The rearrangement uses TRBV7-9 and TRBJ2-7; 8 bases are shared with TRBD1. Germline V gene lookup returns CDR1 SEHNR and CDR2 FQNEAQ (reference sequence). The CDR3 extends over 17 amino acids. The CDR3 protein is CASSQDRGQGLSYEQYF. As DNA, the CDR3 is TGCGCCAGCAGCCAAGACCGAGGACAGGGCCTCTCCTACGAGCAGTACTTC. The whole variable domain, remainder taken from reference TRBV7-9 and TRBJ2-7, is DTGVSQNPRHKITKRGQNVTFRCDPISEHNRLYWYRQTLGQGPEFLTYFQNEAQLEKSRLLSDRFSAERPKGSFSTLEIQRTEQGDSAMYLCASSQDRGQGLSYEQYFGPGTRLTVT.

This clonotype was recorded at least ten times. This chain uses TRBV6-5 with TRBJ1-2; D gene unclear. The germline gives CDR1 MNHEY, CDR2 SVGAGI. The CDR3 covers 10 residues. V shed 8 bases and J shed 5 bases, with 6 bases lying between them. The CDR3 nucleotides are TGTGCCAGCTGGAGTTATGGCTACACCTTC. Its translation is CASWSYGYTF.

The chain carries TRBV29-1 and TRBJ2-5, with a weak D call TRBD2 (6 bases). The CDR3 loop spans 13 amino acids. Germline assignment: CDR1 SQVTM and CDR2 ANQGSEA. V lost 6 bases, J lost 5 bases, and 16 bases lay in between. This CDR3 is CSVRDPGSETQYF. CDR3 nucleotides: TGCAGCGTGAGAGACCCCGGGAGCGAGACCCAGTACTTC.

As for this clonotype: A much larger clone lies one base from this, so it may be a read error. The V and J genes are TRBV10-3 and TRBJ2-5; TRBD2 agrees at 8 bases. V shed 4 bases and J 5 bases; nucleotides not matched to a gene: 3. The CDR3 has 13 amino acids. Germline V gene lookup returns CDR1 ENHRY and CDR2 SYGVKD. In DNA form, the CDR3 reads TGTGCCATCAGTGCACGGGAGGGCGAGACCCAGTACTTC. This gives the protein CAISAREGETQYF.

The table lists this clonotype with many counts. This chain joins TRBV5-8 and TRBJ1-1; a weak D match, TRBD1 (5 bases). CDR1 and CDR2 (germline): SGHTS, YDEGEE. The CDR3 covers 11 residues. V gave up 4 bases and J gave up 8 bases, with 9 bases separating them. CDR3 nucleotide sequence: TGTGCCAGCAGCCTGAGGGGCGAAGCTTTCTTT. Its translation is CASSLRGEAFF.

The rearrangement links TRBV20-1 to TRBJ1-2, with TRBD1 matching over 7 bases. There are 13 residues in the CDR3. The germline V gene has CDR1 DFQATT and CDR2 SNEGSKA (reference sequence). The junction had 4 bases not matched to a gene; V was cut back by 5 bases and J by 1 base. This CDR3 is CSAWDSLNYGYTF. CDR3 bases: TGCAGTGCTTGGGACAGCCTTAACTATGGCTACACCTTC.

The V gene is TRBV20-1, the J gene TRBJ2-7; D may match TRBD1 or TRBD2 (9 bases each). The germline V gene has CDR1 DFQATT and CDR2 SNEGSKA (reference sequence). Trimming took 5 bases from V and 1 from J, leaving 24 bases between them. The length of the CDR3 is 17 residues. CDR3 sequence (DNA): TGCAGTGCTGCGACAGGGGGAACTAGCGGGTTTTCCTACGAGCAGTACTTC. It is translated as CSAATGGTSGFSYEQYF.

In nucleotides, the CDR3 is TGTGCCAGCAGCTCAATGGGGGCGGGGGACACTGAAGCTTTCTTT. This encodes CASSSMGAGDTEAFF. The gene calls are TRBV7-8 and TRBJ1-1, with D tentatively TRBD1 (6 bases). Germline-derived CDR1 and CDR2 are SGHVS and FQNEAQ. Trimming took off 4 bases at V and 3 bases at J, with 15 bases between the two ends. CDR3 length equals 15 residues.

The chain links TRBV9 to TRBJ1-4; tentative D call: TRBD1 (5 bases). The CDR3 totals 14 residues. The V gene lost 3 bases and the J gene lost 2 bases, with 8 bases spanning the gap. The germline V gene has CDR1 SGDLS and CDR2 YYNGEE. CDR3 in DNA: TGTGCCAGCAGCGCGGGGGTTACTAATGAAAAACTGTTTTTT. It translates to CASSAGVTNEKLFF.

The V gene is TRBV5-6, the J gene TRBJ2-5, with D possibly matching TRBD1 (5 bases). The CDR3 is 16 amino acids. Trimming cost V 1 base and J 1 base, with 14 bases left between them. CDR1 and CDR2 from the germline V gene are SGHDT and YYEEEE. The CDR3 region has the DNA TGTGCCAGCAGCTTGAGGCGCTGGACACTCCAAGAGACCCAGTACTTC. Translated, it gives CASSLRRWTLQETQYF. Using reference TRBV5-6 and TRBJ2-5 for the parts outside the CDR3, the full variable domain is DAGVTQSPTHLIKTRGQQVTLRCSPKSGHDTVSWYQQALGQGPQFIFQYYEEEERQRGNFPDRFSGHQFPNYSSELNVNALLLGDSALYLCASSLRRWTLQETQYFGPGTRLLVL.

About this clonotype: A much larger clone lies one base from this, so it may be a read error. Here the CDR3 omits its conserved ending phenylalanine or tryptophan, so a read error is the likely source. V gene TRBV7-8 combines with J gene TRBJ1-6, with D unresolved. V lost 3 bases, J lost 7 bases, and 16 bases lay in between. The CDR3 sequence is 16 residues long. Germline V gives CDR1 SGHVS, CDR2 FQNEAQ. The CDR3 spells CASSLRTGEGNSPLHL. The DNA of the CDR3 is TGTGCCAGCAGCTTGAGGACGGGAGAAGGGAATTCACCCCTCCACCTT.